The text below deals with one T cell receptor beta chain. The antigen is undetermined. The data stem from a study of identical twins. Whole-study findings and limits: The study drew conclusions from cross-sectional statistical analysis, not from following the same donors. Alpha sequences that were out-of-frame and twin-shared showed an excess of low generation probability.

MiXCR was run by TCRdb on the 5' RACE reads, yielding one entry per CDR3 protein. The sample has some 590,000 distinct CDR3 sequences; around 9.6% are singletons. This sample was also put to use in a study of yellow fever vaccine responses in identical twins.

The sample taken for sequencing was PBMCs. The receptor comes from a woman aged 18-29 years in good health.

This chain's CDR3 is CSAGAFGGNTGELFF. In nucleotides, the CDR3 is TGCAGCGCCGGGGCCTTTGGCGGGAACACCGGGGAGCTGTTTTTT. This chain connects TRBV29-1 to TRBJ2-2, with D perhaps assigned TRBD1 or TRBD2 (5 bases each). The V end lost 7 bases, the J end lost 1 base, and 16 bases lay between the germline ends. Germline V gene sequence: CDR1 SQVTM, CDR2 ANQGSEA. The CDR3 loop spans 15 amino acids.